These 22 T cell receptor beta chains originate from one sample sequenced in a study of T cell clusters in autoimmune cytopenias. Each sample's input was roughly 230 ng genomic DNA, 30,000 to 45,000 genome equivalents. One tube held mixed TRB-A and TRB-B primer pools for touch-down PCR. From its re-call of the multiplex PCR reads, TCRdb lists each CDR3 protein once, without DNA. Recorded for this sample: approximately 6,500 distinct CDR3 sequences. Sequenced: peripheral blood. These receptors were taken from a human donor with an autoimmune cytopenia or autoimmune hepatitis (not recorded which).

Considering frequency, this clonotype is medium-sized (0.01 to 0.1%). This sequence joins TRBV6-1 and TRBJ2-1; as DNA is missing, the TRBD1 call by TCRdb cannot be tested. The CDR3 contains 11 residues. Germline V gene sequence: CDR1 MNHNS, CDR2 SASEGT. The CDR3 loop is CASSDPREQFF.

This chain links TRBV14 with TRBJ2-1; the TCRdb call, TRBD2, lacks DNA for checking. The CDR3 sequence is 14 residues long. Germline V CDR1 and CDR2: SGHDN, FVKESK. The CDR3: CASSPLGLRHEQFF.

The J gene is TRBJ2-1, the V gene TRBV6-1; TCRdb's D call of TRBD2 is untestable without DNA. Germline V gene sequence: CDR1 MNHNS, CDR2 SASEGT. This CDR3 has 15 residues. CDR3: CASRRGLRVVNEQFF.

The V and J genes are TRBV6-1 and TRBJ2-3; TCRdb names TRBD2, which stays unverified in the absence of DNA. Per germline, CDR1 MNHNS and CDR2 SASEGT. The CDR3 is made up of 17 amino acids. The CDR3 loop reads CASSELAGDSSTDMQYF.

This clonotype counts as medium-sized by frequency. The chain has TRBV12-3 or TRBV12-4 and TRBJ2-6. The CDR3 consists of 15 residues. CDR3 sequence: CASSLQSSGANVLTF.

This CDR3 reads CASSSQVDNEQFF. V and J are TRBV6-2 or TRBV6-3 and TRBJ2-1. The CDR3 is made up of 13 amino acids. The germline CDR1 and CDR2 sequences are MNHEY and SVGEGT.

This clonotype is deemed medium-sized (0.01 to 0.1%) by its frequency. The chain has TRBV27 and TRBJ2-5; the TCRdb call, TRBD1, lacks DNA for checking. CDR3 size: 14 residues. Germline CDR1 is MNHEY and CDR2 is SMNVEV (reference sequence). CDR3 protein: CASSSRGRLETQYF.

This clonotype counts as medium-sized (0.01 to 0.1%) by frequency. This chain links TRBV19 with TRBJ2-1; TCRdb's D call of TRBD2 is untestable without DNA. This CDR3 is built from 16 residues. Per germline, CDR1 LNHDA and CDR2 SQIVND (reference sequence). The CDR3 sequence is CASSMGTLPSYNEQFF.

This chain links TRBV7-9 with TRBJ2-5; TCRdb gives TRBD1 as the D gene, but with no DNA this cannot be confirmed. Germline lookup yields CDR1 SEHNR and CDR2 FQNEAQ (reference sequence). The CDR3 length is 16 residues. CDR3 amino acids: CASSLARDSRQETQYF.

V usage is TRBV18 and J usage is TRBJ2-2. Germline V gene lookup returns CDR1 KGHSH and CDR2 LQKENI. The CDR3 sequence is 15 residues long. The CDR3 sequence is CASSPPNTNTGELFF.

CDR3 loop: CASSLVGGNTEAFF. The rearrangement uses TRBV11-2 and TRBJ1-1; TCRdb outputs TRBD1, but without DNA this stays unchecked. Germline values: CDR1 SGHAT, CDR2 FQNNGV. The CDR3 spans 14 residues.

The rearrangement links TRBV14 to TRBJ2-1; TCRdb picks TRBD2, but there is no DNA to check that call. This CDR3 contains 15 residues. CDR1 is SGHDN, CDR2 FVKESK, per germline. The CDR3 protein is CASSQRVAGVYEQFF.

According to its frequency, this clonotype is medium-sized. This chain joins TRBV19 and TRBJ1-5. The germline V gene has CDR1 LNHDA and CDR2 SQIVND (reference sequence). The length of the CDR3 is 17 residues. This CDR3 reads CASSIGAGGADNQPQHF. Supplemented by reference TRBV19 and TRBJ1-5, the full variable domain reads DGGITQSPKYLFRKEGQNVTLSCEQNLNHDAMYWYRQDPGQGLRLIYYSQIVNDFQKGDIAEGYSVSREKKESFPLTVTSAQKNPTAFYLCASSIGAGGADNQPQHFGDGTRLSIL.

The chain joins TRBV12-3 or TRBV12-4 to TRBJ1-1; TCRdb picks TRBD1, but there is no DNA to check that call. The CDR3 is made up of 14 amino acids. CDR3 protein: CASTKTTGGPEAFF.

V and J are TRBV30 and TRBJ2-3; TCRdb lists TRBD2, though no DNA is available to test this call. There are 19 residues in the CDR3. Germline assignment: CDR1 GTSNPN and CDR2 SVGIG (reference sequence). Here the CDR3 reads CAWSGISRRESYDTDTQYF. The full variable domain, rest sourced from reference TRBV30 and TRBJ2-3, is SQTIHQWPATLVQPVGSPLSLECTVEGTSNPNLYWYRQAAGRGLQLLFYSVGIGQISSEVPQNLSASRPQDRQFILSSKKLLLSDSGFYLCAWSGISRRESYDTDTQYFGPGTRLTVL.

This sequence joins TRBV6-7 and TRBJ2-3; TCRdb indicates TRBD2, and absent DNA this call remains unverified. TRBV6-7 falls under the ORF class, with uncertain function. This CDR3 has 16 amino acids. CDR3 sequence reads: CASSARGGQGTDTQYF.

J is TRBJ2-4 and V is TRBV6-2 or TRBV6-3; TCRdb's D call, TRBD1, is unchecked because there is no DNA. This CDR3 comprises 13 residues. Germline V gives CDR1 MNHEY, CDR2 SVGEGT. CDR3 residues: CASLLGGADIQYF.

By frequency, this clonotype registers medium-sized. The CDR3: CASSLSMNTEAFF. The chain recombines TRBV12-3 or TRBV12-4 with TRBJ1-1. The CDR3 has 13 residues.

The chain couples TRBV6-6 to TRBJ1-1. The CDR3 is made up of 17 amino acids. Germline CDR1 and CDR2: MNHNY and SVGAGI (reference sequence). CDR3 sequence: CASSYSPPGGLYTEAFF.

The J gene is TRBJ2-2, the V gene TRBV6-5; TCRdb returns TRBD1, unconfirmable since there is no DNA. Germline-derived CDR1 and CDR2 are MNHEY and SVGAGI. The CDR3 has 17 residues. The CDR3: CASSYAPPGGYTGELFF.

Judged by frequency, this clonotype is medium-sized. V usage is TRBV19 and J usage is TRBJ1-6. Per germline, CDR1 LNHDA and CDR2 SQIVND (reference sequence). This CDR3 has 16 residues. CDR3 sequence: CASSLDGSSYNSPLHF.

This clonotype is classed as medium-sized (0.01 to 0.1%) by frequency. J is TRBJ2-2 and V is TRBV19; checking the TCRdb D call of TRBD2 is not possible without DNA. This CDR3 spans 15 amino acids. CDR1 LNHDA and CDR2 SQIVND come from the germline V gene (reference sequence). CDR3 amino acids: CASSITTSGSGELFF.